The 3 T cell receptor beta chains reported below all come from one sample, sequenced in a study of molecular identifiers for immune sequencing clone quantification. TCRdb re-analysed the PCR reads in MiXCR, keeping a single row per CDR3 protein. In the table there are about 36,000 distinct CDR3 sequences, approximately 18% of which are singletons. The sample was naive CD8+ T cells from blood, with Jurkat cell RNA spiked in. Subset indicated: FACS-sorted CD8+CD4-CCR7+CD45RA+ naive T cells. The receptors stem from a human donor in good health. Some libraries in this study had Jurkat cell RNA spiked in.

The chain employs TRBV5-5 and TRBJ2-7; weak D call: TRBD1 (5 bases). CDR1 and CDR2 from the germline V gene are SGHKS and YYEKEE (reference sequence). The V end lost 0 bases, the J end lost 2 bases, and 12 bases lay between the germline ends. This CDR3 spans 15 amino acids. This chain's CDR3 is CASSLELGATYEQYF. The CDR3 region has the DNA TGTGCCAGCAGCTTGGAGTTAGGGGCCACCTACGAGCAGTACTTC.

This clonotype occurred many times. V gene TRBV6-5 combines with J gene TRBJ2-1; 8 bases are shared with TRBD2. Unmatched junction bases numbered 9, after V lost 2 bases and J lost 6 bases. Looked up from germline, CDR1 is MNHEY and CDR2 is SVGAGI. This CDR3 contains 16 residues. CDR3 coding DNA: TGTGCCAGCAGTTACCCCAGCGGGAGCCACGGCAATGAGCAGTTCTTC. Amino acids: CASSYPSGSHGNEQFF.

This clonotype came up many times. The chain carries TRBV29-1 and TRBJ1-1; tentative D call: TRBD1 (5 bases). There are 12 residues in the CDR3. Germline V gene data show CDR1 as SQVTM and CDR2 as ANQGSEA. V lost 7 bases, J lost 5 bases, and 14 bases lay in between. CDR3 DNA: TGCAGCGGGGGCTCGGGAGGGACTGAAGCTTTCTTT. It is translated as CSGGSGGTEAFF.